This T cell receptor beta chain was identified during a study of cytomegalovirus exposure and HLA in healthy donors. Whole-study results and caveats: In an earlier analysis, productive rearrangement rates for most beta V segments clustered near 87% or 30%.

Researchers ran the PCR with 60 Vbeta and 13 Jbeta primers. Repertoires were generated with immunoSEQ multiplex PCR, while TCRdb's copy carries only in-frame clones and drops some. Of approximately 100,000 clones in the sample, 71% are singletons; the top ten hold about 2.5%. Germline lookup yields CDR1 SEHNR and CDR2 FQNEAQ (reference sequence). The CDR3 runs to 12 residues. In the case of this clone: Antigen: not known. A junction boundary mismatches the germline segment, possibly from a read error.

Sequencing was carried out using PBMCs. The source of this sequence is a female donor in good health and CMV-seronegative. The rearrangement links TRBV7-9 to TRBJ2-7, with unresolved D. The CDR3 DNA sequence: TGTTCCAGCAGCCCCGGAGCCTACGAGCAGTACTTC. Its protein product is CSSSPGAYEQYF.